This TCR beta chain derives from a study of CD4 T cells in relation to SARS-CoV-2 and coronaviruses. Study background: PBMCs were cultured with antigen for around nine days before TCR beta sequencing.

Assay: immunoSEQ multiplex PCR; the TCRdb copy retains only in-frame clones and omits some. This sample carries about 21,000 clones, roughly four fifths of them seen once, and the ten largest clones take roughly 20%. Study-level points and caveats: Crossreactivity was assessed only for spike protein, not other viral proteins.

Regarding this clone: Its cognate antigen is unknown.

CD4+ T cells from unexposed donors were obtained before the COVID-19 pandemic (2011-2018). After roughly ten days of culture, CD4+ T cells were isolated. Cells permitting, SARS-CoV-2 S/N and four cold-coronavirus spikes were tested on unexposed-donor CD4+ T cells. Cultures held roughly 2 million PBMCs per well with 8.5 to 10 IU/ml IL-2. Material: CD4+ T cells from PBMCs, cultured in vitro. This TCR was recovered from a human donor in good health.

In DNA form, the CDR3 reads TGTGCCAGCGGAAGACTAGAAAGCACAGATACGCAGTATTTT. Protein sequence: CASGRLESTDTQYF. This chain joins TRBV7-9 and TRBJ2-3, with D perhaps matching TRBD2 (6 bases). The V end was cut by 8 bases, the J end by 0 bases, with 12 bases between. The CDR3 is 14 residues long. From germline, CDR1 is SEHNR and CDR2 FQNEAQ (reference sequence). Looking up the rest from reference TRBV7-9 and TRBJ2-3 gives the full variable domain: DTGVSQNPRHKITKRGQNVTFRCDPISEHNRLYWYRQTLGQGPEFLTYFQNEAQLEKSRLLSDRFSAERPKGSFSTLEIQRTEQGDSAMYLCASGRLESTDTQYFGPGTRLTVL.